The next 32 T cell receptor beta chains were all read from a single sample in a study of Ad26.COV2.S vaccination and SARS-CoV-2 variants. Data came from immunoSEQ multiplex PCR; TCRdb stores just in-frame clones and leaves some out. In the table there are over 110,000 clones, about nine tenths of which are singletons. The source was peripheral blood, collected after recovery from COVID-19. The receptors were gathered from a human donor who had recovered from COVID-19.

This chain connects TRBV24-1 to TRBJ1-2; 10 bases are shared with TRBD1. This CDR3 has 13 amino acids. V dropped 9 bases and J dropped 6; count of bases not matched to a gene: 6. Germline assignment: CDR1 KGHDR and CDR2 SFDVKD. CDR3 DNA: TGTGCCACCGGGACGGGGACAGGGGATGGCTACACCTTC. Translation: CATGTGTGDGYTF.

The V gene is TRBV9, the J gene TRBJ2-2, with 10 bases fitting TRBD2. Germline V lookup: CDR1 SGDLS, CDR2 YYNGEE. The CDR3 length is 18 residues. V shed 0 bases and J 7 bases; nucleotides not matched to a gene: 12. DNA for the CDR3: TGTGCCAGCAGCGTAGGAGTCAGCGGGGGGGCCTCGGTCGGGGAGCTGTTTTTT. Amino acid sequence: CASSVGVSGGASVGELFF.

This clone has a single count. The chain combines TRBV11-2 with TRBJ2-7, with D unclear. The CDR3 has 12 amino acids. Germline V CDR1 and CDR2: SGHAT, FQNNGV. Trimming shortened V by 5 bases and J by 7 bases, and 12 bases separated the two germline ends. The CDR3 loop reads CASSPVEGEQYF. In DNA form, the CDR3 reads TGTGCCAGCAGCCCAGTGGAAGGAGAGCAGTACTTC.

The V gene is TRBV2, the J gene TRBJ2-6; D may match TRBD1 or TRBD2 (7 bases each). This CDR3 is built from 16 residues. Germline V gene lookup returns CDR1 SNHLY and CDR2 FYNNEI. Trimming shortened V by 7 bases and J by 1 base, and 14 bases separated the two germline ends. The CDR3 DNA reads TGTGCCAGCACCAGACAGGGAGGGTCTGGGGCCAACGTCCTGACTTTC. It is translated as CASTRQGGSGANVLTF. The whole variable domain, remainder taken from reference TRBV2 and TRBJ2-6, is EPEVTQTPSHQVTQMGQEVILRCVPISNHLYFYWYRQILGQKVEFLVSFYNNEISEKSEIFDDQFSVERPDGSNFTLKIRSTKLEDSAMYFCASTRQGGSGANVLTFGAGSRLTVL.

The chain links TRBV20-1 to TRBJ2-7; tentatively, D is TRBD1 (5 bases). Germline CDR1 is DFQATT and CDR2 is SNEGSKA (reference sequence). V was trimmed by 3 bases and J by 0 bases, leaving 15 bases between them. The CDR3 has 15 residues. The CDR3 spells CSASGRVGPSYEQYF. The CDR3 DNA reads as TGCAGTGCTAGTGGCAGGGTGGGGCCCTCCTACGAGCAGTACTTC.

This clone was seen a handful of times. Here the CDR3 DNA reads TGTGCCAGCTCACCTCGGACAGAATGGAATCAGCCCCAGCATTTT. Encoded protein: CASSPRTEWNQPQHF. This chain joins TRBV18 and TRBJ1-5; TRBD1 is a possible D gene (6 bases). V lost 3 bases to trimming and J lost 4 bases, with 13 bases between them. Germline CDR1 reads KGHSH; CDR2 reads LQKENI. This CDR3 spans 15 amino acids.

The V gene is TRBV2, the J gene TRBJ2-5, with a tentative D call TRBD2 (6 bases). Trimming stripped 6 bases from V and 2 bases from J, with 13 bases between. This CDR3 has 14 residues. Germline V gene lookup returns CDR1 SNHLY and CDR2 FYNNEI. Here the CDR3 reads CASRGLAEQETQYF. For the CDR3, the DNA is TGTGCCAGCAGAGGATTAGCGGAACAAGAGACCCAGTACTTC.

This sequence joins TRBV7-9 and TRBJ2-1; the D is unclear. The V and J ends lost 6 bases and 5 bases respectively, with 8 bases between them. The CDR3 consists of 12 residues. CDR1 SEHNR and CDR2 FQNEAQ come from the germline V gene (reference sequence). The CDR3 coding sequence is TGTGCCAGCAGTACGGAGCACAATGAGCAGTTCTTC. This encodes CASSTEHNEQFF.

This chain joins TRBV5-8 and TRBJ1-2; 9 bases are shared with TRBD1. The CDR3 runs to 14 residues. Per the germline V gene, CDR1 is SGHTS and CDR2 is YDEGEE. The ends lost 4 bases at V and 4 bases at J; junction bases unmatched: 5. The CDR3 DNA reads TGTGCCAGCAGCCACACGACAGGGGGCTATGGCTACACCTTC. Its translation is CASSHTTGGYGYTF. Full variable domain (outside the CDR3, taken from reference TRBV5-8 and TRBJ1-2): EAGVTQSPTHLIKTRGQQATLRCSPISGHTSVYWYQQALGLGLQFLLWYDEGEERNRGNFPPRFSGRQFPNYSSELNVNALELEDSALYLCASSHTTGGYGYTFGSGTRLTVV.

The genes are TRBV19 and TRBJ1-1; D perhaps matches TRBD1 (6 bases). Per the germline V gene, CDR1 is LNHDA and CDR2 is SQIVND (reference sequence). Trimming removed 9 bases from V and 0 bases from J, with 8 bases in between. The CDR3 is made up of 12 amino acids. The CDR3 protein is CASGGLNTEAFF. In DNA form, the CDR3 reads TGTGCCAGCGGGGGCTTGAACACTGAAGCTTTCTTT.

This chain uses TRBV7-2 with TRBJ2-7, with 8 bases fitting TRBD2. CDR1 and CDR2 (germline): SGHTA, FQGNSA. V was pared by 8 bases and J by 2 bases, with 8 bases of the junction left unmatched. This CDR3 region has 14 residues. CDR3 in DNA: TGTGCCAGCGCTCGCCGGGGGGGGGCCTACGAGCAGTACTTC. The encoded protein is CASARRGGAYEQYF.

This chain uses TRBV28 with TRBJ2-7; 9 bases line up with TRBD1. Germline lookup yields CDR1 MDHEN and CDR2 SYDVKM. The J segment lost 4 bases and the V segment lost 6 bases, leaving 13 bases of the junction unmatched. The CDR3 has 16 residues. Written as DNA, the CDR3 is TGTGCCAGCAGCTTCCCCGCCGGGACAGGGATATACGAGCAGTACTTC. Its protein is CASSFPAGTGIYEQYF.

Note on this clone: Just one base apart from a much larger clone, this may be a read error. The chain joins TRBV7-8 to TRBJ1-1, with unresolved D. CDR3 size: 13 residues. V lost 3 bases to trimming and J lost 0 bases, with 5 bases between them. The V gene's germline CDR1 is SGHVS and CDR2 FQNEAQ. CDR3 sequence reads: CASSLVLNTEAFF. The DNA for the CDR3 is TGTGCCAGCAGCTTGGTACTGAACACTGAAGCTTTCTTT.

The chain couples TRBV15 to TRBJ2-7, with D possibly TRBD2 on 5 matching bases. CDR3 length: 16 residues. V was cut by 0 bases and J by 0 bases, with 12 bases left in between. Germline CDR1 and CDR2: LNHNV and YYDKDF (reference sequence). The CDR3 spells CATSRDPTGNSYEQYF. The CDR3 bases are TGTGCCACCAGCAGAGATCCCACGGGGAACTCCTACGAGCAGTACTTC.

This sequence joins TRBV25-1 and TRBJ1-5; D not certain. The CDR3 has 14 residues. V lost 7 bases and J 0 bases, leaving 10 bases between the germline ends. Germline-derived CDR1 and CDR2 are MGHDK and SYGVNS. The DNA for the CDR3 is TGTGCCAGCAACGGAGGGCCTAGCAATCAGCCCCAGCATTTT. This sequence encodes CASNGGPSNQPQHF.

The V call is TRBV5-7, the J call TRBJ2-1; the D gene is possibly TRBD2 (5 bases). TRBV5-7 is marked as an open reading frame, function uncertain. Trimming pared 8 bases from V and 6 bases from J, leaving 9 bases between. The CDR3 sequence is 11 residues long. The CDR3 DNA is TGTGCCAGAGAGAGGGTCAATGAGCAGTTCTTC. Its translation is CARERVNEQFF.

The V gene is TRBV7-2, the J gene TRBJ2-5; TRBD1 agrees at 9 bases. The germline V gene has CDR1 SGHTA and CDR2 FQGNSA. The CDR3 loop spans 15 amino acids. Unmatched junction bases numbered 5, after V lost 4 bases and J lost 2 bases. CDR3: CASSYTGGEQETQYF. The CDR3 bases are TGTGCCAGCAGCTATACAGGGGGCGAACAAGAGACCCAGTACTTC.

The chain combines TRBV6-1 with TRBJ1-2, with 9 bases lining up with TRBD1. The V segment lost 3 bases and the J segment 7 bases; nucleotides outside the gene matches: 12. The CDR3 runs 16 residues. Germline V gives CDR1 MNHNS, CDR2 SASEGT. The CDR3 protein is CASSDPIGTGSSGYTF. CDR3 DNA: TGTGCCAGCAGTGACCCTATAGGGACAGGGAGCAGTGGCTACACCTTC.

The J gene is TRBJ2-1, the V gene TRBV6-1; 9 bases align to TRBD1. Germline lookup yields CDR1 MNHNS and CDR2 SASEGT. Unmatched junction bases numbered 18, after V lost 3 bases and J lost 3 bases. The CDR3 consists of 20 residues. CDR3 protein: CASSDLGMFFGTGFYNEQFF. The CDR3 bases are TGTGCCAGCAGTGATTTGGGTATGTTTTTCGGGACAGGGTTCTACAATGAGCAGTTCTTC.

V is TRBV12-1 and J is TRBJ1-2; TRBD1 is the table's D call and was not checked against the DNA. TRBV12-1 is classified as a pseudogene. The CDR3 consists of 17 residues. The CDR3 protein is CASSTGQGGYLNYGYTF. The CDR3 DNA reads as TGTGCCAGCAGCACCGGACAGGGAGGCTACTTGAACTATGGCTACACCTTC.

The genes are TRBV19 and TRBJ1-1, with TRBD1 matching over 9 bases. CDR3 length: 14 amino acids. The V gene end was trimmed by 10 bases and the J gene end by 5 bases; junction bases not matched to a gene: 11. Germline V gene lookup returns CDR1 LNHDA and CDR2 SQIVND (reference sequence). The CDR3 DNA follows: TGTGCCACCGAGACAGGGGACAGGGATACTGAAGCTTTCTTT. Its protein product is CATETGDRDTEAFF.

The rearrangement uses TRBV12-2 and TRBJ2-1. TRBV12-2 is termed a pseudogene. The CDR3 runs 16 residues. The CDR3 sequence is CASRLALRGSFNEQFF. CDR3 nucleotide sequence: TGTGCAAGTCGCTTAGCCCTACGGGGCAGTTTTAATGAGCAGTTCTTC.

This chain connects TRBV27 to TRBJ1-6; D call uncertain. V was trimmed by 2 bases and J by 0 bases, leaving 8 bases between them. The CDR3 consists of 16 residues. The germline V gene encodes CDR1 MNHEY and CDR2 SMNVEV (reference sequence). CDR3 nucleotides: TGTGCCAGCAGTTTAGAATTAAGCTCCTATAATTCACCCCTCCACTTT. This codes for CASSLELSSYNSPLHF.

V and J are TRBV7-2 and TRBJ2-1; D is unclear. Deletions cut 1 base from V and 14 bases from J, with 9 bases between. The germline V gene has CDR1 SGHTA and CDR2 FQGNSA. The CDR3 is 11 residues long. CDR3 sequence: CASSLGQSEFF. As DNA, the CDR3 is TGTGCCAGCAGCTTAGGACAATCAGAGTTCTTC.

This clone was observed once. This sequence joins TRBV29-1 and TRBJ2-2; D might be TRBD2 (6 bases). CDR1 and CDR2 from the germline V gene are SQVTM and ANQGSEA. The CDR3 sequence is 12 residues long. Between the trimmed V and J ends, which lost 7 bases and 7 bases, there was a span of 13 bases. The CDR3 reads CSALRGNGELFF. The CDR3 coding sequence is TGCAGCGCGCTACGCGGGAACGGGGAGCTGTTTTTT.

In its sample, this clone was seen once. The chain carries TRBV5-1 and TRBJ1-6, with D uncertain. CDR1 and CDR2 from the germline V gene are SGHRS and YFSETQ. V was shortened by 2 bases and J by 7 bases, with 10 bases between the two germline ends. This CDR3 comprises 14 residues. CDR3 in DNA: TGCGCCAGCAGCTTAGGCAGTGACAATTCACCCCTCCACTTT. This sequence encodes CASSLGSDNSPLHF.

The rearrangement links TRBV5-1 to TRBJ2-2, with D perhaps given as TRBD1 or TRBD2 (6 bases each). The CDR3 contains 13 residues. With 6 bases removed from V and 6 bases from J, the gap between germline ends came to 12 bases. Germline loops: CDR1 SGHRS, CDR2 YFSETQ. The CDR3: CASIQGGAGELFF. The CDR3 DNA is TGCGCCAGCATACAGGGAGGAGCCGGGGAGCTGTTTTTT.

The chain has TRBV18 and TRBJ2-6, with 7 bases that match TRBD1. Looked up from germline, CDR1 is KGHSH and CDR2 is LQKENI. V shed 5 bases, J shed 0 bases, and the junction held 4 bases outside the gene matches. This CDR3 spans 16 amino acids. The CDR3 loop reads CASSDRDPSGANVLTF. CDR3 in DNA: TGTGCCAGCTCAGACAGGGACCCCTCTGGGGCCAACGTCCTGACTTTC.

This chain uses TRBV6-6 with TRBJ2-3, with no clear D. Trimming stripped 2 bases from V and 0 bases from J, with 9 bases between. Germline V gives CDR1 MNHNY, CDR2 SVGAGI (reference sequence). The CDR3 is 15 amino acids. In DNA form, the CDR3 reads TGTGCCAGCAGTTACCTGGCCCCGAGCACAGATACGCAGTATTTT. It translates to CASSYLAPSTDTQYF.

The chain has TRBV5-6 and TRBJ2-4, with D uncertain. CDR1 and CDR2 from the germline V gene are SGHDT and YYEEEE. This CDR3 contains 13 residues. The V and J ends lost 2 bases and 4 bases respectively, with 7 bases between them. CDR3 nucleotide sequence: TGTGCCAGCAGCTTAGGTAGGAAAAACATTCAGTACTTC. Translating it yields CASSLGRKNIQYF.

The chain recombines TRBV11-2 with TRBJ1-1, with 8 bases aligning to TRBD1. CDR3 length: 18 residues. Trimming removed 1 base from V and 4 bases from J; junction bases left unmatched: 14. The germline V gene encodes CDR1 SGHAT and CDR2 FQNNGV. DNA of the CDR3: TGTGCCAGCAGCTTAGGACGGACAGGGCTAACCTCGGGCACTGAAGCTTTCTTT. Its translation: CASSLGRTGLTSGTEAFF.

V usage is TRBV6-5 and J usage is TRBJ2-6; D is undetermined. The CDR3 loop spans 14 amino acids. Per germline, CDR1 MNHEY and CDR2 SVGAGI. The ends were cut back, 8 bases at V and 2 bases at J, with 10 bases in the middle. The CDR3 DNA reads as TGTGCCAGCGCCAGCCCCGCTGGGGCCAACGTCCTGACTTTC. Its protein is CASASPAGANVLTF.